This TCR beta chain was identified during a study of T cells expressing NK-cell markers. Overall study results and limits: In roughly six donors, dominant NKG2C+ clonotypes were roughly 1.0-8% of CD8+ T cells.

The length of the CDR3 is 14 residues. The V gene's germline CDR1 is SGHRS and CDR2 YFSETQ. For this clonotype: What it binds is unknown.

For each CDR3 protein, TCRdb gives one entry from its re-call of the 5' RACE reads, without DNA. The sample includes under 35,000 distinct CDR3 sequences. This chain connects TRBV5-1 to TRBJ2-1; TCRdb's D call, TRBD1, is unchecked because there is no DNA. Sample: blood T cells: a sorted CD56 or NKG2C T cell subset, CD4+ or CD8+ T cells, or bulk PBMC T cells (not recorded which). The sequence was collected from a woman aged 18 to 69 in good health. CDR3 amino acids: CATQPGTGVDEQFF.